One and the same sample provided the 32 T cell receptor beta chains below, sequenced in a study of blood T cells in healthy people across ages. Primers used in a second PCR of roughly 6 to 11 cycles were a sample-barcoded 5' primer and a J-beta primer mix. TCRdb recomputed calls from the 5' RACE reads with MiXCR, one row per CDR3 protein. The repertoire holds 1 million to 1.2 million distinct CDR3 sequences, with 30% to 40% as singletons. The material sequenced was blood. These receptors were obtained from a man aged 18 to 30 in good health.

V usage is TRBV3-1 and J usage is TRBJ1-2; D is possibly TRBD1 (6 bases). Between the trimmed V and J ends, which lost 1 base and 4 bases, there was a span of 10 bases. The CDR3 loop spans 14 amino acids. The germline V gene encodes CDR1 LGHDT and CDR2 YNNKEL (reference sequence). The CDR3 bases are TGTGCCAGCAGCCAAGGGGACACCGGCTATGGCTACACCTTC. This sequence encodes CASSQGDTGYGYTF.

The CDR3 here is CASSPRVQGDTEAFF. CDR3 coding DNA: TGTGCCAGCTCACCTAGGGTCCAGGGGGACACTGAAGCTTTCTTT. The V gene is TRBV18, the J gene TRBJ1-1; TRBD1 aligns across 7 bases. The CDR3 loop spans 15 amino acids. Trimming took 3 bases from V and 3 from J; bases not matched to a gene: 7. Germline-derived CDR1 and CDR2 are KGHSH and LQKENI.

The J gene is TRBJ1-1, the V gene TRBV24-1, with TRBD1 matching over 7 bases. Per the germline V gene, CDR1 is KGHDR and CDR2 is SFDVKD. V gave up 9 bases and J gave up 5 bases; unmatched junction bases: 8. The CDR3 contains 13 residues. CDR3 sequence: CATQDSRGTEAFF. The CDR3 DNA reads as TGTGCCACCCAAGATAGCAGGGGGACTGAAGCTTTCTTT.

The J gene is TRBJ1-5, the V gene TRBV2; D may be TRBD1 (6 bases). This CDR3 is built from 16 residues. The germline gives CDR1 SNHLY, CDR2 FYNNEI. V lost 4 bases to trimming and J lost 0 bases, with 13 bases between them. The CDR3, as DNA: TGTGCCAGCAGTGTCGGGGGCCGCTATAGCAATCAGCCCCAGCATTTT. Amino acids: CASSVGGRYSNQPQHF. Looking up the rest from reference TRBV2 and TRBJ1-5 gives the full variable domain: EPEVTQTPSHQVTQMGQEVILRCVPISNHLYFYWYRQILGQKVEFLVSFYNNEISEKSEIFDDQFSVERPDGSNFTLKIRSTKLEDSAMYFCASSVGGRYSNQPQHFGDGTRLSIL.

V is TRBV5-1 and J is TRBJ2-1, with 7 bases that match TRBD1. From germline, CDR1 is SGHRS and CDR2 YFSETQ. CDR3 length: 13 amino acids. Unmatched junction bases numbered 5, after V lost 6 bases and J lost 5 bases. The DNA for the CDR3 is TGCGCCAGCAAGGGACAGACAAACAATGAGCAGTTCTTC. This codes for CASKGQTNNEQFF.

This clonotype came up once. This rearrangement joins TRBV12-3 or TRBV12-4 to TRBJ2-2, with 10 bases identical to TRBD2. CDR3 length: 16 residues. V gave up 7 bases and J gave up 7 bases; unmatched junction bases: 12. Here the CDR3 reads CASIPSGGYSGGELFF. CDR3 DNA: TGTGCCAGCATCCCTAGCGGGGGTTACTCTGGCGGGGAGCTGTTTTTT.

The table lists this clonotype with many counts. J is TRBJ1-2 and V is TRBV20-1; TRBD1 matches 7 bases. Germline lookup yields CDR1 DFQATT and CDR2 SNEGSKA (reference sequence). The CDR3 consists of 12 residues. The trim removed 3 bases at V and 4 bases at J, leaving 2 bases unmatched. This CDR3 reads CSARGQTYGYTF. The CDR3 DNA reads as TGCAGTGCTAGGGGACAGACCTATGGCTACACCTTC.

This clonotype has a handful of counts. The rearrangement links TRBV10-3 to TRBJ1-5; D gene unclear. V lost 2 bases and J lost 5, with 10 bases in between. Germline CDR1 is ENHRY and CDR2 is SYGVKD. This CDR3 has 14 residues. The CDR3 here is CAISERRRDQPQHF. The DNA of the CDR3 is TGTGCCATCAGTGAGCGGAGGAGGGATCAGCCCCAGCATTTT.

This clonotype was observed a handful of times. J is TRBJ1-1 and V is TRBV18; D remains unclear. The CDR3 consists of 12 residues. Germline V gene data show CDR1 as KGHSH and CDR2 as LQKENI. Trimming cost V 2 bases and J 10 bases, with 11 bases left between them. CDR3 protein: CASSPNHSRAFF. The CDR3 region has the DNA TGTGCCAGCTCACCAAACCACTCCAGAGCTTTCTTT.

This clonotype occurred a few times. The V call is TRBV28, the J call TRBJ1-5; D might be TRBD1 (5 bases). In germline, CDR1 is MDHEN, CDR2 SYDVKM. CDR3 size: 16 residues. V was pared by 3 bases and J by 2 bases, with 14 bases between. CDR3 DNA sequence: TGTGCCAGCAGTTTGGGGCAGGACGGAGGCAATCAGCCCCAGCATTTT. This sequence encodes CASSLGQDGGNQPQHF.

This chain uses TRBV6-5 with TRBJ1-1, with 7 bases matching TRBD1. V lost 5 bases to trimming and J lost 5 bases; unmatched junction nucleotides: 11. The germline gives CDR1 MNHEY, CDR2 SVGAGI. The CDR3 loop spans 15 amino acids. As DNA, the CDR3 is TGTGCCAGCAGTGCCCGCGCCAGGGGGGTGACTGAAGCTTTCTTT. Its protein is CASSARARGVTEAFF.

This sequence joins TRBV7-3 and TRBJ1-6; D unclear. CDR1 is SGHTA, CDR2 FQGTGA, per germline. The germline V and J ends were trimmed by 8 bases and 0 bases, with 5 bases remaining between them. The CDR3 consists of 13 residues. CDR3 region: CASGDSYNSPLHF. In nucleotides, the CDR3 is TGTGCCAGCGGTGACTCCTATAATTCACCCCTCCACTTT.

This chain connects TRBV11-2 to TRBJ2-1, with 8 bases fitting TRBD2. This CDR3 spans 18 amino acids. The V segment lost 2 bases and the J segment 4 bases; nucleotides outside the gene matches: 13. Per germline, CDR1 SGHAT and CDR2 FQNNGV. CDR3 bases: TGTGCCAGCAGCTTATTCACCGGGGGGGCTCCTTCTTACAATGAGCAGTTCTTC. Translation: CASSLFTGGAPSYNEQFF.

The chain joins TRBV7-8 to TRBJ2-7; 7 bases fit TRBD1. Germline CDR1 SGHVS, CDR2 FQNEAQ. The CDR3 spans 15 residues. J was trimmed by 7 bases and V by 2 bases; bases with no gene match: 11. Here the CDR3 reads CASSLTYRGHNEQYF. CDR3 sequence (DNA): TGTGCCAGCAGCTTAACCTACAGGGGCCACAATGAGCAGTACTTC.

A few counts support this clonotype. The chain employs TRBV2 and TRBJ2-5, with TRBD1 identical over 9 bases. Germline V gives CDR1 SNHLY, CDR2 FYNNEI. The V segment lost 4 bases and the J segment 11 bases; nucleotides outside the gene matches: 14. The CDR3 contains 15 residues. The CDR3: CASSVSGQGGSEQYF. For the CDR3, the DNA is TGTGCCAGCAGTGTATCGGGACAGGGCGGGAGTGAGCAGTACTTC.

The chain combines TRBV6-2 or TRBV6-3 with TRBJ1-2; tentatively, D is TRBD1 (5 bases). The CDR3 length is 16 residues. Trimming removed 5 bases from V and 7 bases from J, with 23 bases in between. Germline CDR1 is MNHEY and CDR2 is SVGEGT. The chain's CDR3 is CASSASRDSPAGGYTF. The CDR3 nucleotides read TGTGCCAGCAGTGCTTCCCGGGACTCCCCTGCGGGTGGCTACACCTTC.

J is TRBJ1-1 and V is TRBV19; TRBD1 aligns across 12 bases. The CDR3 runs to 17 residues. Germline V gives CDR1 LNHDA, CDR2 SQIVND (reference sequence). The V segment lost 5 bases and the J segment 1 base; nucleotides outside the gene matches: 8. CDR3 sequence: CASSPRDRGLGNTEAFF. CDR3 DNA: TGTGCCAGTAGTCCCCGGGACAGGGGGCTAGGGAACACTGAAGCTTTCTTT.

Here the CDR3 DNA reads TGCGCCAGCAGTCCCGGCATTTTAGACCTTTTTGATAACTATGGCTACACCTTC. Translating gives CASSPGILDLFDNYGYTF. V and J are TRBV5-1 and TRBJ1-2; D gene ambiguous. CDR1 is SGHRS and CDR2 is YFSETQ in the germline V gene. The V end lost 5 bases, the J end lost 1 base, and 24 bases lay between the germline ends. The CDR3 contains 18 residues.

This chain links TRBV20-1 with TRBJ1-5; D possibly corresponds to TRBD1 (6 bases). The CDR3 sequence is 16 residues long. Trimming left V 7 bases short and J 0 bases short, with 19 bases between. CDR1 is DFQATT, CDR2 SNEGSKA, per germline (reference sequence). For the CDR3, the DNA is TGCAGTGTACAGGGAGGGGGTATGAATAGCAATCAGCCCCAGCATTTT. Residues: CSVQGGGMNSNQPQHF.

This sequence joins TRBV28 and TRBJ2-4; D unresolved. The CDR3 is made up of 15 amino acids. Germline lookup yields CDR1 MDHEN and CDR2 SYDVKM. V lost 3 bases, J lost 1 base, and 10 bases lay in between. As DNA, the CDR3 is TGTGCCAGCAGTTTTGTCCCTCTGGCCAAAAACATTCAGTACTTC. It translates to CASSFVPLAKNIQYF.

The chain links TRBV20-1 to TRBJ2-4, with D perhaps TRBD2 (6 bases). Judging by the DNA end, TRBJ2-5 fits better; the J call may be wrong. The CDR3 length is 16 residues. Germline-derived CDR1 and CDR2 are DFQATT and SNEGSKA (reference sequence). For the CDR3, the DNA is TGCAGTGCTAGAGATTTTATCCGGGGGAAGGCGGAGACCCAGTACTTC. Translating it yields CSARDFIRGKAETQYF.

The chain combines TRBV18 with TRBJ2-7, with D perhaps given as TRBD1 or TRBD2 (5 bases each). V lost 3 bases and J 3 bases, leaving 24 bases between the germline ends. Germline CDR1 is KGHSH and CDR2 is LQKENI. The CDR3 has 18 amino acids. CDR3 sequence reads: CASSPRGQFRESFYEQYF. The DNA of the CDR3 is TGTGCCAGCTCACCTCGGGGCCAATTTAGAGAAAGCTTCTACGAGCAGTACTTC.

On this clonotype itself: A much more abundant neighbour one base away suggests this may be a read error. The chain couples TRBV12-3 or TRBV12-4 to TRBJ2-1; the D gene is possibly TRBD1 (6 bases). The CDR3 extends over 12 amino acids. Trimming removed 3 bases from V and 13 bases from J, with 13 bases in between. CDR3 sequence reads: CASSLPGETQFF. CDR3 in DNA: TGTGCCAGCAGTTTGCCAGGGGAGACCCAGTTCTTC.

The chain has TRBV28 and TRBJ2-1; no definite D call. The CDR3 has 17 amino acids. Per the germline V gene, CDR1 is MDHEN and CDR2 is SYDVKM. Trimming left V 2 bases short and J 6 bases short, with 20 bases between. CDR3 in amino acids: CASSLMRTLRRTNEQFF. CDR3 nucleotides: TGTGCCAGCAGTTTAATGCGGACCCTACGCCGGACCAATGAGCAGTTCTTC.

The V gene is TRBV20-1, the J gene TRBJ1-5; no reliable D call. The V end was cut by 7 bases, the J end by 6 bases, with 10 bases between. Germline CDR1 is DFQATT and CDR2 is SNEGSKA (reference sequence). The length of the CDR3 is 11 residues. This CDR3 is CSVSKGQPQHF. The CDR3 nucleotides are TGCAGTGTCTCGAAGGGTCAGCCCCAGCATTTT.

The sample holds many counts of this clonotype. The chain links TRBV12-3 or TRBV12-4 to TRBJ2-3; 9 nucleotides match TRBD2. Germline trimming cut 6 bases from V and 2 bases from J; bases unmatched to any gene: 6. The CDR3 spans 15 residues. In nucleotides, the CDR3 is TGTGCCAGCAGCCCCTTAGCGGGGGCCACAGATACGCAGTATTTT. This gives the protein CASSPLAGATDTQYF.

Notes on this clonotype: A much larger clonotype is one base distant, so this may be a read error. The chain joins TRBV4-3 to TRBJ2-1; D is undetermined. The CDR3 is made up of 13 amino acids. The germline V and J ends were trimmed by 4 bases and 4 bases, with 8 bases remaining between them. The germline V gene has CDR1 LGHNA and CDR2 YSLEER. The CDR3 loop is CASSRLRYNEQFF. CDR3 nucleotides: TGCGCCAGCAGCCGGTTGCGGTACAATGAGCAGTTCTTC.

Here the CDR3 DNA reads TGTGCCAGCAGCTTAGCGCTCGTCAGGGAGGAAACCTACGAGCAGTACTTC. Translated: CASSLALVREETYEQYF. This rearrangement joins TRBV7-2 to TRBJ2-7; D is possibly TRBD2 (6 bases). The CDR3 is 17 amino acids. V was cut by 0 bases and J by 2 bases, with 17 bases left in between. Germline V gives CDR1 SGHTA, CDR2 FQGNSA.

The table lists this clonotype with a few counts. V and J are TRBV20-1 and TRBJ1-1; D is unresolved. In germline, CDR1 is DFQATT, CDR2 SNEGSKA (reference sequence). V was clipped by 6 bases and J by 3 bases, with 14 bases between them. The CDR3 extends over 13 amino acids. DNA of the CDR3: TGCAGTGCGACGCAAGGTTTGGACACTGAAGCTTTCTTT. Amino acids: CSATQGLDTEAFF.

The chain has TRBV7-9 and TRBJ2-7; D possibly uses TRBD1 or TRBD2 (7 bases each). This CDR3 has 14 amino acids. Germline assignment: CDR1 SEHNR and CDR2 FQNEAQ (reference sequence). Between the trimmed V and J ends, which lost 5 bases and 2 bases, there was a span of 13 bases. The CDR3 region is CASSVTGTTYEQYF. The CDR3 nucleotides read TGTGCCAGCAGCGTGACAGGGACTACCTACGAGCAGTACTTC. Looking up the rest from reference TRBV7-9 and TRBJ2-7 gives the full variable domain: DTGVSQNPRHKITKRGQNVTFRCDPISEHNRLYWYRQTLGQGPEFLTYFQNEAQLEKSRLLSDRFSAERPKGSFSTLEIQRTEQGDSAMYLCASSVTGTTYEQYFGPGTRLTVT.

The rearrangement uses TRBV5-6 and TRBJ2-1; the D gene is possibly TRBD2 (6 bases). Per the germline V gene, CDR1 is SGHDT and CDR2 is YYEEEE. This CDR3 contains 15 residues. V gave up 8 bases and J gave up 8 bases, with 23 bases separating them. The CDR3 loop reads CARVPGDGGRDEQFF. The CDR3 DNA is TGTGCCAGGGTTCCGGGGGACGGGGGAAGGGATGAGCAGTTCTTC.

As concerns this clonotype: The junction shows a germline mismatch at one end, possibly a read error. In DNA form, the CDR3 reads TGTGCCACCAGCTTAGGCGGTAGCAATCAGCCCCAGCATTTT. Amino acid sequence: CATSLGGSNQPQHF. The rearrangement joins TRBV7-2 to TRBJ1-5; no firm D call. The germline CDR1 and CDR2 sequences are SGHTA and FQGNSA. The CDR3 has 14 amino acids.